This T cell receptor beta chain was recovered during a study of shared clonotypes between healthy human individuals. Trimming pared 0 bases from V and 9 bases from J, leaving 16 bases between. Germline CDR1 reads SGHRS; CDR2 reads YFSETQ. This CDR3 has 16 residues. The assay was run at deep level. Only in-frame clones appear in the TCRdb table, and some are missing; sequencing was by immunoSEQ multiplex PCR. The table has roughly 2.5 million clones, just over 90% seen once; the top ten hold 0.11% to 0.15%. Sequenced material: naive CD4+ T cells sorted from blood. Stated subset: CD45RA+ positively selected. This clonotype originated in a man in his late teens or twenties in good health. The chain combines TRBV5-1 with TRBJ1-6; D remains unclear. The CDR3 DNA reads TGCGCCAGCAGCTTGGCCGGGGTTAGTTGGGGTTCACCCCTCCACTTT. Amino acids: CASSLAGVSWGSPLHF.